The 10 T cell receptor beta chains listed next were all sequenced from one sample in a study of beta chain features in type 1 diabetes. Sequenced material consisted of expressed TCRB transcripts (all of the isolated RNA was reverse transcribed). The protocol was immunoSEQ multiplex PCR, while the TCRdb copy is restricted to in-frame clones and leaves out a portion. Seen here are a few hundred thousand clones, roughly 11% observed once, and the top ten hold about 0.015%. Sequenced sample: naive CD4+ T cells from blood. These receptors all stem from a woman between 25 and 40 years old in good health.

This sequence joins TRBV6-5 and TRBJ1-5; a possible D gene is TRBD1 (6 bases). Germline V gene sequence: CDR1 MNHEY, CDR2 SVGAGI. The CDR3 covers 14 residues. Trimming removed 0 bases at V and 7 bases at J, with 10 bases between. CDR3 sequence: CASSYSGRGQPQHF. As DNA, the CDR3 is TGTGCCAGCAGTTACTCGGGCAGGGGACAGCCCCAGCATTTT.

The chain links TRBV28 to TRBJ2-1; tentative D call: TRBD2 (5 bases). Between the trimmed V and J ends, which lost 6 bases and 6 bases, there was a span of 15 bases. The CDR3 is made up of 14 amino acids. CDR1 is MDHEN and CDR2 is SYDVKM in the germline V gene. The CDR3 protein is CASRSGGLVNEQFF. In DNA form, the CDR3 reads TGTGCCAGCAGGAGTGGAGGACTCGTCAATGAGCAGTTCTTC. Drawing the rest from reference TRBV28 and TRBJ2-1, the complete variable domain is DVKVTQSSRYLVKRTGEKVFLECVQDMDHENMFWYRQDPGLGLRLIYFSYDVKMKEKGDIPEGYSVSREKKERFSLILESASTNQTSMYLCASRSGGLVNEQFFGPGTRLTVL.

This clone was observed a handful of times. The chain joins TRBV7-2 to TRBJ1-2; D possibly corresponds to TRBD1 (6 bases). Trimming removed 5 bases at V and 3 bases at J, with 10 bases between. Germline CDR1 SGHTA, CDR2 FQGNSA. There are 13 residues in the CDR3. The CDR3 nucleotides are TGTGCCAGCAGCCCCTCAGGGGACTATGGCTACACCTTC. Amino acid sequence: CASSPSGDYGYTF.

CDR3 DNA: TGCGCCAGCAGCCATGCCCCAGGGGGGAATTACAATGAGCAGTTCTTC. This codes for CASSHAPGGNYNEQFF. The rearrangement joins TRBV4-3 to TRBJ2-1, with a weak D call TRBD1 (7 bases). There are 16 residues in the CDR3. Germline V gene lookup returns CDR1 LGHNA and CDR2 YSLEER. V was cut by 3 bases and J by 4 bases, with 16 bases left in between.

The chain carries TRBV28 and TRBJ1-2; D unclear. This CDR3 is built from 15 residues. Germline lookup yields CDR1 MDHEN and CDR2 SYDVKM. Between the trimmed V and J ends, which lost 5 bases and 0 bases, there was a span of 13 bases. CDR3 amino acids: CASSPYGEANYGYTF. CDR3 coding DNA: TGTGCCAGCAGTCCCTACGGGGAAGCTAACTATGGCTACACCTTC.

This clone was recorded a few times. V and J are TRBV4-3 and TRBJ2-5; 10 positions agree with TRBD2. After removal of 1 base from V and 2 bases from J, the junction contained 7 bases not matched to a gene. The CDR3 contains 17 residues. CDR1 is LGHNA, CDR2 YSLEER, per germline. CDR3 sequence: CASSQARGTSAQETQYF. The CDR3 DNA sequence: TGCGCCAGCAGCCAAGCAAGGGGGACTAGCGCTCAAGAGACCCAGTACTTC.

Only a few counts were recorded for this clone. The chain employs TRBV5-4 and TRBJ2-3; 7 bases map to TRBD2. The CDR3 extends over 18 amino acids. The V segment lost 0 bases and the J segment 1 base; nucleotides outside the gene matches: 11. Germline lookup yields CDR1 SGHNT and CDR2 YYREEE (reference sequence). CDR3 DNA sequence: TGTGCCAGCAGCTTGGTGAAGGGCGGGAGCGGACGCACAGATACGCAGTATTTT. This translates into CASSLVKGGSGRTDTQYF.

A few counts support this clone. The rearrangement joins TRBV7-2 to TRBJ2-7, with D tentatively TRBD1 (7 bases). The V end lost 7 bases, the J end lost 2 bases, and 18 bases lay between the germline ends. This CDR3 comprises 15 residues. Per germline, CDR1 SGHTA and CDR2 FQGNSA. The CDR3 loop is CASTSGGQSTYEQYF. The CDR3 DNA follows: TGTGCCAGCACCTCCGGGGGACAGAGCACCTACGAGCAGTACTTC.

The chain couples TRBV7-3 to TRBJ2-3, with D perhaps matching TRBD1 (5 bases). Germline V gives CDR1 SGHTA, CDR2 FQGTGA. Trimming shortened V by 2 bases and J by 4 bases, and 7 bases separated the two germline ends. The CDR3 is 13 residues long. The CDR3 protein is CASSLSGPDTQYF. CDR3 bases: TGTGCCAGCAGCTTATCAGGGCCAGATACGCAGTATTTT.

V gene TRBV7-2 combines with J gene TRBJ2-1; possible D gene TRBD2, 6 bases. With 4 bases removed from V and 7 bases from J, the gap between germline ends came to 11 bases. Germline lookup yields CDR1 SGHTA and CDR2 FQGNSA. CDR3 size: 13 residues. CDR3 sequence reads: CASSYLSGNEQFF. The CDR3 region has the DNA TGTGCCAGCAGCTACCTGAGCGGGAATGAGCAGTTCTTC.